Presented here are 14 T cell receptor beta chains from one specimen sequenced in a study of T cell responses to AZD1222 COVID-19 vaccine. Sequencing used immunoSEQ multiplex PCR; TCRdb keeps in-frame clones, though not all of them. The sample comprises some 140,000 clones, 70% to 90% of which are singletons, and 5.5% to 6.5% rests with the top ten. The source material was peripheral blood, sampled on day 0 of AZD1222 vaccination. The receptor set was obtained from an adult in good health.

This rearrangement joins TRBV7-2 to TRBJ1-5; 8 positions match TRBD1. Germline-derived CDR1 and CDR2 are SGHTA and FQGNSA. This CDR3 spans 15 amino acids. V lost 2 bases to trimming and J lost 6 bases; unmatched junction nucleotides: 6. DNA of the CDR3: TGTGCCAGCAGCTTAAGACAGGGGTTGGGTCAGCCCCAGCATTTT. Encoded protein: CASSLRQGLGQPQHF.

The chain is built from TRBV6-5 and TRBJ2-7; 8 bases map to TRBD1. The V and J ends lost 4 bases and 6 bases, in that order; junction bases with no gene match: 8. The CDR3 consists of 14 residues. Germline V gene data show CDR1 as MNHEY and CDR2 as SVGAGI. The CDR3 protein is CASSSRTGFSEQYF. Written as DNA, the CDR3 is TGTGCCAGCAGTTCCCGGACAGGGTTCAGCGAGCAGTACTTC.

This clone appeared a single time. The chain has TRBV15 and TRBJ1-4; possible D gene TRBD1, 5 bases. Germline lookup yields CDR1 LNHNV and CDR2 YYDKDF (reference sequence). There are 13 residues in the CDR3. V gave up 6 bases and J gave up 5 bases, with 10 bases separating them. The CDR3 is CATRQAANEKLFF. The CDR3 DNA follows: TGTGCCACCAGACAGGCGGCGAATGAAAAACTGTTTTTT. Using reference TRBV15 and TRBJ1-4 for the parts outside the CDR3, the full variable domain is DAMVIQNPRYQVTQFGKPVTLSCSQTLNHNVMYWYQQKSSQAPKLLFHYYDKDFNNEADTPDNFQSRRPNTSFCFLDIRSPGLGDTAMYLCATRQAANEKLFFGSGTQLSVL.

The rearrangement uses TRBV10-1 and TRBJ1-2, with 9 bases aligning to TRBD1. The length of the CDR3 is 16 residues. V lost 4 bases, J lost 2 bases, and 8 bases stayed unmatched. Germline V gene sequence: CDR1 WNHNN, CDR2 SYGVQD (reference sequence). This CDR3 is CASSVGQGPSNYGYTF. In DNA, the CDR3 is TGCGCCAGCAGTGTCGGACAGGGGCCATCCAACTATGGCTACACCTTC.

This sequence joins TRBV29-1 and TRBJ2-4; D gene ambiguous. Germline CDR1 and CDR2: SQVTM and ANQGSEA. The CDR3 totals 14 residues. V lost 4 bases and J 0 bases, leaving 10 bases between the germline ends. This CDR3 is CSVAVTLAKNIQYF. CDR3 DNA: TGCAGCGTTGCGGTCACACTAGCCAAAAACATTCAGTACTTC.

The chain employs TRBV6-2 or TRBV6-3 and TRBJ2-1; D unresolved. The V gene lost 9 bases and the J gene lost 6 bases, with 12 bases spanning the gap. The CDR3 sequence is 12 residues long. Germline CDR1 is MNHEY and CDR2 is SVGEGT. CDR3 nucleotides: TGTGCCAGTAGTGCATTCTCCAATGAGCAGTTCTTC. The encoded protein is CASSAFSNEQFF.

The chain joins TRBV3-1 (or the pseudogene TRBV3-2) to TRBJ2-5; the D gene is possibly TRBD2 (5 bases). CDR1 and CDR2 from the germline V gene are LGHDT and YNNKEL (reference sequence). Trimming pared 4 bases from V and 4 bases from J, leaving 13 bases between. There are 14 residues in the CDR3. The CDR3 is CASSLRGGRETQYF. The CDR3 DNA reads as TGTGCCAGCAGCCTCCGTGGAGGAAGAGAGACCCAGTACTTC.

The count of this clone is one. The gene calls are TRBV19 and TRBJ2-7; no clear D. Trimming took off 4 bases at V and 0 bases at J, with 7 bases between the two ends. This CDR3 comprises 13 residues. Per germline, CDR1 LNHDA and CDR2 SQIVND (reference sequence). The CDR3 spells CASSKGDSYEQYF. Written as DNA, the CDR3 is TGTGCCAGTAGTAAAGGTGACTCCTACGAGCAGTACTTC.

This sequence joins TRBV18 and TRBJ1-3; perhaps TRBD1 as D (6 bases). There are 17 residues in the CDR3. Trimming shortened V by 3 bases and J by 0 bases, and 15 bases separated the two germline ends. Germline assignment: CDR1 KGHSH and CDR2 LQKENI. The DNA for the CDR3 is TGTGCCAGCTCACCCGAAACAGGGACCTACTCTGGAAACACCATATATTTT. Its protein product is CASSPETGTYSGNTIYF. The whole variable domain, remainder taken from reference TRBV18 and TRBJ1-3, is NAGVMQNPRHLVRRRGQEARLRCSPMKGHSHVYWYRQLPEEGLKFMVYLQKENIIDESGMPKERFSAEFPKEGPSILRIQQVVRGDSAAYFCASSPETGTYSGNTIYFGEGSWLTVV.

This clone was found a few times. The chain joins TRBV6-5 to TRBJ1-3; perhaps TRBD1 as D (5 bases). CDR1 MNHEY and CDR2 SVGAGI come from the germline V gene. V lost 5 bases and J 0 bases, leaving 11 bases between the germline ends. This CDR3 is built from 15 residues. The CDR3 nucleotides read TGTGCCAGCAGTCTAACAGGCCGCTCTGGAAACACCATATATTTT. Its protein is CASSLTGRSGNTIYF.

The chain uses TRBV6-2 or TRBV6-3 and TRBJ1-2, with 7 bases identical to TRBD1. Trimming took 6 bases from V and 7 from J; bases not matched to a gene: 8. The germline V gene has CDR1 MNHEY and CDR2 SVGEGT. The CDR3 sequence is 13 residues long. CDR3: CASSPDRERGYTF. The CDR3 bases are TGTGCCAGCAGCCCTGACAGGGAGCGTGGCTACACCTTC.

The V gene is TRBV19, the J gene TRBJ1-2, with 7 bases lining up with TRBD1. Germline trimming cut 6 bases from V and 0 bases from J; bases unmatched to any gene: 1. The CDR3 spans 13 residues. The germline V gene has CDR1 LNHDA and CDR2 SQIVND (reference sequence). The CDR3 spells CASRGQPNYGYTF. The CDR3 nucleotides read TGTGCCAGTAGGGGACAGCCTAACTATGGCTACACCTTC.

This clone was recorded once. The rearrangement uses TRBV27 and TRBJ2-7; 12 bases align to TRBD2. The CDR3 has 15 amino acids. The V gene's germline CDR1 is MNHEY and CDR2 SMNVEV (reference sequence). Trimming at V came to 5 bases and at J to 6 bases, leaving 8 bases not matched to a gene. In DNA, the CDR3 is TGTGCCAGCAGTCCTCCTAGCGGGAGGGCCCGCGAGCAGTACTTC. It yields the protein CASSPPSGRAREQYF.

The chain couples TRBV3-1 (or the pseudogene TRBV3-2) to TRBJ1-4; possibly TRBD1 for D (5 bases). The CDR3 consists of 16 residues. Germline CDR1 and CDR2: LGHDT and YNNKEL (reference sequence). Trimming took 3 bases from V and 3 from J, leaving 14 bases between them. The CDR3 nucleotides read TGTGCCAGCAGCCACAATCGGGGCTTTGCTAATGAAAAACTGTTTTTT. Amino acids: CASSHNRGFANEKLFF.